These 29 T cell receptor beta chains were all obtained from the same sample, sequenced in a study of T cell repertoires in cytomegalovirus infection. Their recognized antigens are unknown. TCRdb itself ran the reads through MiXCR, one entry per CDR3 protein. The sample lists around 900,000 distinct CDR3 sequences, roughly 31% occurring once. The source was cultured CD8+ T cells from PBMCs, collected from culture after CMV antigen stimulation. Receptors originate from a human donor in good health (CMV status not recorded). Some clones in this sample may be carry-over from other donors' samples.

The rearrangement uses TRBV6-6 and TRBJ2-7; D is tentatively TRBD1 or TRBD2 (5 bases each). The CDR3 runs 15 residues. The V end was cut by 8 bases, the J end by 3 bases, with 20 bases between. Per the germline V gene, CDR1 is MNHNY and CDR2 is SVGAGI (reference sequence). The CDR3 DNA follows: TGTGCCAGCGAGGGGCCCGGCCCCTCTCACTACGAGCAGTACTTC. Encoded protein: CASEGPGPSHYEQYF.

The chain joins TRBV27 to TRBJ1-5, with 11 bases identical to TRBD1. V dropped 5 bases and J dropped 7; count of bases not matched to a gene: 7. CDR1 is MNHEY, CDR2 SMNVEV, per germline (reference sequence). CDR3 length: 15 amino acids. The CDR3 loop is CASSPGTGGKQPQHF. In DNA, the CDR3 is TGTGCCAGCAGTCCCGGGACAGGGGGTAAACAGCCCCAGCATTTT.

A few counts support this clonotype. The gene calls are TRBV4-3 and TRBJ1-4; D remains unclear. This CDR3 contains 13 residues. From germline, CDR1 is LGHNA and CDR2 YSLEER. Trimming removed 6 bases at V and 7 bases at J, with 12 bases between. CDR3 amino acids: CASSKVQVEKLFF. The CDR3 coding sequence is TGCGCCAGCAGTAAGGTTCAGGTTGAAAAACTGTTTTTT.

In its sample, this clonotype was seen a few times. The chain couples TRBV27 to TRBJ2-3; D perhaps matches TRBD2 (6 bases). Trimming cost V 2 bases and J 0 bases, with 9 bases left between them. The CDR3 sequence is 15 residues long. Looked up from germline, CDR1 is MNHEY and CDR2 is SMNVEV (reference sequence). The CDR3 nucleotides read TGTGCCAGCAGTTTAATCGGGGGTAGCACAGATACGCAGTATTTT. Translation gives CASSLIGGSTDTQYF.

V is TRBV5-4 and J is TRBJ2-5; 8 bases agree with TRBD1. V lost 3 bases and J lost 4; bases outside the gene matches: 8. Germline V gives CDR1 SGHNT, CDR2 YYREEE (reference sequence). This CDR3 region has 15 residues. This CDR3 reads CASSSSGGLVETQYF. The DNA for the CDR3 is TGTGCCAGCAGCTCGTCAGGGGGCCTGGTAGAGACCCAGTACTTC.

This chain joins TRBV12-3 or TRBV12-4 and TRBJ2-1; 9 bases agree with TRBD2. With V trimmed by 6 bases and J by 8 bases, 2 bases remained unmatched. This CDR3 has 12 amino acids. The CDR3 reads CASRASGDEQFF. CDR3 in DNA: TGTGCCAGCAGGGCTAGCGGGGATGAGCAGTTCTTC.

CDR3 nucleotides: TGCAGTGCTACGAGCGGGGAAGACTACAATGAGCAGTTCTTC. Its translation is CSATSGEDYNEQFF. The chain joins TRBV20-1 to TRBJ2-1; 7 nucleotides match TRBD2. Germline trimming cut 4 bases from V and 3 bases from J; bases unmatched to any gene: 6. Germline CDR1 reads DFQATT; CDR2 reads SNEGSKA (reference sequence). CDR3 size: 14 residues.

This clonotype was seen only a few times. The J gene is TRBJ2-7, the V gene TRBV6-1; TRBD1 or TRBD2 may be the D gene (5 bases each). CDR3 length: 14 residues. The V and J ends lost 2 bases and 5 bases respectively, with 13 bases between them. From germline, CDR1 is MNHNS and CDR2 SASEGT. The CDR3 loop is CASSEWDVSNEQYV. The CDR3 DNA reads TGTGCCAGCAGTGAATGGGACGTCTCTAACGAGCAGTACGTC.

The chain combines TRBV12-3 or TRBV12-4 with TRBJ2-1; a weak D match, TRBD2 (5 bases). This CDR3 has 15 amino acids. V was cut by 2 bases and J by 4 bases, with 12 bases left in between. CDR3 region: CASSLLPSGYNEQFF. CDR3 coding DNA: TGTGCCAGCAGTTTACTTCCCTCGGGGTACAATGAGCAGTTCTTC.

This sequence joins TRBV5-3 and TRBJ1-5; D gene ambiguous. TRBV5-3 is an open reading frame, and its role is uncertain. The CDR3 has 19 amino acids. V was trimmed by 3 bases and J by 0 bases, leaving 22 bases between them. CDR3 sequence (DNA): TGTGCCAGAAGCTCCCCTTTTCAGTCCGCCTTGTATAGCAATCAGCCCCAGCATTTT. Translating gives CARSSPFQSALYSNQPQHF.

This clonotype was observed a few times. This sequence joins TRBV12-3 or TRBV12-4 and TRBJ1-3; no clear D gene. The V gene lost 5 bases and the J gene lost 12 bases, with 11 bases spanning the gap. The CDR3 is 11 amino acids. In nucleotides, the CDR3 is TGTGCCAGCAGTCCTCCTGGCTACATATATTTT. It specifies CASSPPGYIYF.

There are a few counts of this clonotype. The rearrangement links TRBV7-9 to TRBJ1-1; 7 nucleotides align to TRBD1. The trim removed 4 bases at V and 9 bases at J, leaving 14 bases unmatched. The CDR3 is 15 residues long. Looked up from germline, CDR1 is SEHNR and CDR2 is FQNEAQ (reference sequence). The CDR3 spells CASSSEGQTKPKAFF. The CDR3 DNA follows: TGTGCCAGCAGCTCGGAGGGACAGACAAAACCCAAAGCTTTCTTT.

The sample holds a few counts of this clonotype. This sequence joins TRBV7-8 and TRBJ2-4; no clear D. The CDR3 covers 16 residues. CDR1 and CDR2 (germline): SGHVS, FQNEAQ. The V end lost 1 base, the J end lost 8 bases, and 18 bases lay between the germline ends. CDR3 sequence reads: CASSLDPPGFEDIQYF. CDR3 nucleotide sequence: TGTGCCAGCAGCTTAGATCCACCCGGGTTCGAGGACATTCAGTACTTC. The full variable domain, completed using reference TRBV7-8 and TRBJ2-4, is GAGVSQSPRYKVAKRGQDVALRCDPISGHVSLFWYQQALGQGPEFLTYFQNEAQLDKSGLPSDRFFAERPEGSVSTLKIQRTQQEDSAVYLCASSLDPPGFEDIQYFGAGTRLSVL.

In DNA, the CDR3 is TGTGCCAGCAGTTCATCGCCAGGGACTGAAGCTTTCTTT. It codes for CASSSSPGTEAFF. This chain joins TRBV6-6 and TRBJ1-1; D possibly corresponds to TRBD1 (5 bases). Germline V gives CDR1 MNHNY, CDR2 SVGAGI (reference sequence). V was shortened by 4 bases and J by 5 bases, with 11 bases between the two germline ends. This CDR3 has 13 residues.

This clonotype has just a few counts. The gene calls are TRBV7-6 and TRBJ2-1; TRBD2 aligns across 7 bases. V shed 4 bases and J 7 bases; nucleotides not matched to a gene: 7. The CDR3 is 14 residues long. Per germline, CDR1 SGHVS and CDR2 FNYEAQ. The CDR3 sequence is CASSSGLGINEQFF. CDR3 in DNA: TGTGCCAGCAGCTCCGGACTAGGGATAAATGAGCAGTTCTTC.

This clonotype was recorded many times. The V and J genes are TRBV7-9 and TRBJ1-2; D ambiguous. Trimming took off 1 base at V and 6 bases at J, with 6 bases between the two ends. The CDR3 length is 12 residues. Germline V gene lookup returns CDR1 SEHNR and CDR2 FQNEAQ (reference sequence). For the CDR3, the DNA is TGTGCCAGCAGCTTAGAGGGCAATGGCTACACCTTC. Translation gives CASSLEGNGYTF.

This chain links TRBV7-6 with TRBJ1-4; perhaps TRBD1 as D (6 bases). V shed 6 bases and J shed 11 bases, with 13 bases lying between them. The germline CDR1 and CDR2 sequences are SGHVS and FNYEAQ. The CDR3 contains 12 residues. The CDR3, as DNA: TGTGCCAGCAGTTATGACCAGGGGAAACTGTTTTTT. Amino acid sequence: CASSYDQGKLFF.

This clonotype was seen at least ten times. This rearrangement joins TRBV7-6 to TRBJ1-2; TRBD1 matches 8 bases. With 4 bases clipped from V and 4 bases from J, the junction kept 14 bases outside the gene matches. The CDR3 covers 17 residues. From germline, CDR1 is SGHVS and CDR2 FNYEAQ. The CDR3 region has the DNA TGTGCCAGCAGCTCCGGGACAGGCCAACCGGGTCTCTATGGCTACACCTTC. It translates to CASSSGTGQPGLYGYTF.

This clonotype has a handful of counts. This CDR3 reads CSVDGPAQETQYF. DNA for the CDR3: TGCAGCGTTGATGGGCCGGCTCAAGAGACCCAGTACTTC. The rearrangement links TRBV29-1 to TRBJ2-5; D remains ambiguous. Trimming shortened V by 3 bases and J by 2 bases, and 10 bases separated the two germline ends. Germline V lookup: CDR1 SQVTM, CDR2 ANQGSEA. CDR3 length: 13 amino acids. The variable domain in full, completed from reference TRBV29-1 and TRBJ2-5, reads SAVISQKPSRDICQRGTSLTIQCQVDSQVTMMFWYRQQPGQSLTLIATANQGSEATYESGFVIDKFPISRPNLTFSTLTVSNMSPEDSSIYLCSVDGPAQETQYFGPGTRLLVL.

In this sample, this clonotype turned up many times. The V gene is TRBV20-1, the J gene TRBJ1-3; 9 bases align to TRBD1. V lost 6 bases to trimming and J lost 4 bases; unmatched junction nucleotides: 13. The CDR3 is 16 amino acids. Germline CDR1 reads DFQATT; CDR2 reads SNEGSKA (reference sequence). CDR3 DNA sequence: TGCAGTGCGAGAACCCAAACAGGGGGCGCGGGAAACACCATATATTTT. This sequence encodes CSARTQTGGAGNTIYF.

This sequence joins TRBV20-1 and TRBJ2-6; no clear D gene. Per germline, CDR1 DFQATT and CDR2 SNEGSKA (reference sequence). The V gene lost 6 bases and the J gene lost 1 base, with 7 bases spanning the gap. The CDR3 runs 13 residues. The CDR3 reads CSARKSGANVLTF. The CDR3, as DNA: TGCAGTGCGAGGAAATCTGGGGCCAACGTCCTGACTTTC.

This clonotype was seen only a few times. The chain combines TRBV28 with TRBJ2-2; D possibly corresponds to TRBD2 (6 bases). This CDR3 comprises 14 residues. V dropped 5 bases and J dropped 6 bases, with 13 bases sitting between them. The V gene's germline CDR1 is MDHEN and CDR2 SYDVKM. The CDR3 sequence is CASSPIAGPGELFF. CDR3 nucleotides: TGTGCCAGCAGTCCCATCGCGGGGCCCGGGGAGCTGTTTTTT.

There are a few counts of this clonotype. The chain links TRBV7-9 to TRBJ2-5; 11 nucleotides line up with TRBD2. Trimming cost V 5 bases and J 5 bases; bases outside gene matches: 16. The CDR3 loop spans 18 amino acids. Per germline, CDR1 SEHNR and CDR2 FQNEAQ (reference sequence). The CDR3 sequence is CASSPHPRLAGTRETQYF. The CDR3 DNA reads TGTGCCAGCAGCCCTCACCCAAGACTAGCGGGGACCAGGGAGACCCAGTACTTC.

V and J are TRBV6-1 and TRBJ1-3, with D possibly matching TRBD1 (5 bases). V lost 3 bases, J lost 8 bases, and 23 bases lay in between. The germline V gene has CDR1 MNHNS and CDR2 SASEGT. The CDR3 has 17 residues. CDR3 coding DNA: TGTGCCAGCAGTGATAACATGCAGGGACTCCGGCGGCACACCATATATTTT. It encodes CASSDNMQGLRRHTIYF.

The chain has TRBV4-3 and TRBJ2-2, with a tentative D call TRBD1 (5 bases). The germline gives CDR1 LGHNA, CDR2 YSLEER. The CDR3 is 16 residues long. The V gene lost 0 bases and the J gene lost 4 bases, with 12 bases spanning the gap. CDR3 residues: CASSQDLKGLTGELFF. The CDR3 nucleotides are TGCGCCAGCAGCCAAGATTTGAAGGGGCTCACCGGGGAGCTGTTTTTT.

V gene TRBV12-3 or TRBV12-4 combines with J gene TRBJ1-2; 7 bases are shared with TRBD1. There are 13 residues in the CDR3. Trimming removed 3 bases from V and 8 bases from J; junction bases left unmatched: 6. The CDR3 region has the DNA TGTGCCAGCAGTTTCGCCAGGGGGTACGGCTACACCTTC. Translated: CASSFARGYGYTF.

The chain combines TRBV2 with TRBJ2-6; D is unclear. CDR1 is SNHLY, CDR2 FYNNEI, per germline. The CDR3 extends over 16 amino acids. V gave up 3 bases and J gave up 1 base, with 10 bases separating them. This CDR3 is CASSEVLVSGANVLTF. CDR3 in DNA: TGTGCCAGCAGTGAGGTTTTGGTTTCTGGGGCCAACGTCCTGACTTTC.

The J gene is TRBJ2-2, the V gene TRBV11-2; D perhaps matches TRBD2 (6 bases). The V gene's germline CDR1 is SGHAT and CDR2 FQNNGV. Trimming shortened V by 3 bases and J by 7 bases, and 18 bases separated the two germline ends. CDR3 size: 16 residues. CDR3 sequence reads: CASSLWGVSLNGELFF. The CDR3 nucleotides are TGTGCCAGCAGCTTGTGGGGGGTGAGCTTGAACGGGGAGCTGTTTTTT.

This clonotype appeared many times. The chain employs TRBV7-6 and TRBJ2-2; D is possibly TRBD2 (6 bases). Germline V gene sequence: CDR1 SGHVS, CDR2 FNYEAQ. The CDR3 runs to 15 residues. V was trimmed by 5 bases and J by 4 bases, leaving 14 bases between them. The CDR3 region has the DNA TGTGCCAGCAGCCCACCGGGGGACGGCACCGGGGAGCTGTTTTTT. Protein sequence: CASSPPGDGTGELFF.